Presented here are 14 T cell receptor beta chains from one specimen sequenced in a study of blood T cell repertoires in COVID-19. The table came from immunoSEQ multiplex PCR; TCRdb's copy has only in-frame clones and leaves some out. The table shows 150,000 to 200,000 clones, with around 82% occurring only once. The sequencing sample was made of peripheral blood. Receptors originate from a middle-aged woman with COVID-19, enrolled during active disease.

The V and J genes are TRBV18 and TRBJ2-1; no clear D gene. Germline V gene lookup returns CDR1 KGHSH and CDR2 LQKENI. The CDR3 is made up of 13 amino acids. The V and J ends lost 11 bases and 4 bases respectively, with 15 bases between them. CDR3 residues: CAANSLPYNEQFF. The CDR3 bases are TGTGCCGCTAACTCCCTGCCTTACAATGAGCAGTTCTTC.

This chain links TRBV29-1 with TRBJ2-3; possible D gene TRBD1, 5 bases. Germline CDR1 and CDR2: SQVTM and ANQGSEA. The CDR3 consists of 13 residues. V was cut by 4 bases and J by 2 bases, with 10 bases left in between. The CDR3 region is CSVGEGVTDTQYF. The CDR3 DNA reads TGCAGCGTTGGAGAAGGGGTCACAGATACGCAGTATTTT.

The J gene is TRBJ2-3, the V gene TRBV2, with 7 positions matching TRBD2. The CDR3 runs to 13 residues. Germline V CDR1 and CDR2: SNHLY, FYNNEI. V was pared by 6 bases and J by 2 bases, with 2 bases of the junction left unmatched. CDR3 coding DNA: TGTGCCAGCAGCGGGAGGATCACAGATACGCAGTATTTT. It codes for CASSGRITDTQYF.

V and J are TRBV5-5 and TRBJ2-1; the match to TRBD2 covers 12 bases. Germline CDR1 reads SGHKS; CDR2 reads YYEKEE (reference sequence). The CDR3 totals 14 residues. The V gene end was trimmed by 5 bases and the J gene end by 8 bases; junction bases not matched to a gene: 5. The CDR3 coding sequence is TGTGCCAGCAGGGAGACTAGCGGGAGAGATGAGCAGTTCTTC. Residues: CASRETSGRDEQFF. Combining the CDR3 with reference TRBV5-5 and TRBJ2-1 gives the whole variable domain DAGVTQSPTHLIKTRGQQVTLRCSPISGHKSVSWYQQVLGQGPQFIFQYYEKEERGRGNFPDRFSARQFPNYSSELNVNALLLGDSALYLCASRETSGRDEQFFGPGTRLTVL.

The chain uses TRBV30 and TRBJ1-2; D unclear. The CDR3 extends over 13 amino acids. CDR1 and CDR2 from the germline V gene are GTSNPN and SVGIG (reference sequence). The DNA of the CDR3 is TGTGCTAGCAGTCCCAGTGGGAGCTATGGCTACACCTTC. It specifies CASSPSGSYGYTF.

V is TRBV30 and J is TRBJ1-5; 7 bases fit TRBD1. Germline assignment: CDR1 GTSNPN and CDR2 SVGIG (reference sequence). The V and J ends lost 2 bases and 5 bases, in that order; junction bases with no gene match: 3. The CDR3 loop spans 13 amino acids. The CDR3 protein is CAWSSGGYQPQHF. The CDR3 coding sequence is TGTGCCTGGAGTTCAGGGGGTTATCAGCCCCAGCATTTT.

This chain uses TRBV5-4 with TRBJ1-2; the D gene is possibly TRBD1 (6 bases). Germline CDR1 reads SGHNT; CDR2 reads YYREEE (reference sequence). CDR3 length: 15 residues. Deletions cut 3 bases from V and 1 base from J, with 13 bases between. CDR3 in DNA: TGTGCCAGCAGCTCGGGGAGACAGGTTAACTATGGCTACACCTTC. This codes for CASSSGRQVNYGYTF.

CDR3 in amino acids: CASSFLPQGTPYGYTF. The CDR3 nucleotides are TGTGCCAGTAGTTTCCTCCCCCAGGGCACACCCTATGGCTACACCTTC. The chain has TRBV19 and TRBJ1-2, with D possibly TRBD1 on 5 matching bases. The CDR3 has 16 amino acids. Trimming cost V 5 bases and J 4 bases, with 20 bases left between them. Germline V lookup: CDR1 LNHDA, CDR2 SQIVND (reference sequence).

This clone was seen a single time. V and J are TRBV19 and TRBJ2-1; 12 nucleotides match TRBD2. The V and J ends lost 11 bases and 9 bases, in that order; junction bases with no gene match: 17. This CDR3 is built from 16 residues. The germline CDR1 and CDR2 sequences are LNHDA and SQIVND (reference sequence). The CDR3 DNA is TGTGCCTCGAAAGTCCAGGGGACTAGCGGGCTTGGTGAGCAGTTCTTC. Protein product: CASKVQGTSGLGEQFF.

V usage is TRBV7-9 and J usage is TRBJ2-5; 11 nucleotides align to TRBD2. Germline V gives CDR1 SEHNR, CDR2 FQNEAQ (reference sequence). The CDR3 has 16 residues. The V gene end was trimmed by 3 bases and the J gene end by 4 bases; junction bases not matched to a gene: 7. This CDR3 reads CASSLVAGGPGETQYF. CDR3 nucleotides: TGTGCCAGCAGCTTGGTAGCGGGAGGGCCAGGAGAGACCCAGTACTTC.

CDR3 nucleotide sequence: TGTGCCAGCAGCCCGACAGAACCTAACTATGGCTACACCTTC. Translated, it gives CASSPTEPNYGYTF. The chain has TRBV7-9 and TRBJ1-2; D may be TRBD1 (5 bases). V shed 5 bases and J shed 0 bases, with 10 bases lying between them. Germline CDR1 SEHNR, CDR2 FQNEAQ (reference sequence). CDR3 length: 14 amino acids.

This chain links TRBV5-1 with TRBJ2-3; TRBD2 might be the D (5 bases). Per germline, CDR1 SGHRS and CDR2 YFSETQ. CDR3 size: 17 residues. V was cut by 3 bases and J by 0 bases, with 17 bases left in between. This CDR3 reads CASSSEFSGPSTDTQYF. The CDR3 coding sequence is TGCGCCAGCAGCTCGGAATTCAGCGGCCCTAGCACAGATACGCAGTATTTT.

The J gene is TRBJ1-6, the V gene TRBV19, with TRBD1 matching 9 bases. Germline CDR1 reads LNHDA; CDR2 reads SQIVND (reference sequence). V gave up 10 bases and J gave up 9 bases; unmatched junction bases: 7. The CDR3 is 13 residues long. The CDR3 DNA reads TGTGCCACTCAGGGACAGGGTTTTTCACCCCTCCACTTT. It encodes CATQGQGFSPLHF.

The CDR3 protein is CASSIGLAGVGNEQFF. The CDR3 DNA follows: TGTGCCAGTAGTATTGGGCTAGCGGGAGTGGGTAATGAGCAGTTCTTC. V is TRBV19 and J is TRBJ2-1; 10 nucleotides match TRBD2. The ends lost 3 bases at V and 7 bases at J; junction bases unmatched: 9. The CDR3 length is 16 residues. Germline V lookup: CDR1 LNHDA, CDR2 SQIVND (reference sequence).